This T cell receptor beta chain was captured by sequencing in a study of T cell responses to AZD1222 COVID-19 vaccine (dated by TCRdb to about 2021). Study-wide context: TCR sequencing was performed for some 250 trial participants, of whom approximately 200 were given two doses of AZD1222 and around 26 were given two doses of MenACWY control vaccine. Trial participants were enrolled into age subgroups of 18-55, 56-69 and 70-plus years, which contained 148, 28 and 57 TCR-sequenced participants, respectively.

Reading the label with the study, this specimen's time point is: about 28 days (+/-7) after the second vaccine dose. Because spike-specific TCR depth and breadth did not differ between the two schedules, AZD1222 recipients who got a second dose at roughly 4 weeks were pooled with those who got a second dose at roughly 12 weeks. The vaccinee samples were drawn from two UK trials, COV001 and COV002, one of which was a single-blind randomized controlled phase 2/3 trial testing AZD1222 (ChAdOx1 nCoV-19) in healthy adults. Trial participant PBMC samples were collected at day 0 and day 28 after the second dose for TCRbeta chain sequencing. The CDR3 regions of human TCRbeta chains were analyzed by immunosequencing. As for the original processing: TCRs in the repertoires were compared against a reference library of SARS-CoV-2-specific TCRs that had been generated with the MIRA antigen-specificity platform. Breadth meant the fraction of unique TCRs that were SARS-CoV-2-associated, whereas depth meant the fraction of total T cells that were SARS-CoV-2-associated. Using the MIRA data, each spike-specific TCR was assigned both to the spike region to which the TCR was reactive and to a CD4 or CD8 class. Log10-transformed breadth and depth values were compared by one-way ANOVA with Sidak's multiple comparisons tests. In TCRdb, the immuneACCESS table is reduced to in-frame sequences with V and J assigned. These tables do not hold every clone; where another copy was compared, an unresolved V gene accounts for under half, and the others remain unexplained. V, J and clone size are those of that table, while D and trimming were read from the DNA. The sample records approximately 130,000 clones, approximately 91% of which are singletons. 4.5% to 6.5% of the sample is taken by the ten largest.

Comment on this clone: What this receptor recognizes is not known. No quality values exist for individual bases; no much larger clone is one base distant.

Broad study findings and their caveats: Reportedly, almost half of the unique spike-specific TCRs recognized epitopes lying outside the regions that are mutated in the B.1.351 and B.1.1.7 variants. CD4 TCRs associated with the vaccine covered the entire spike protein, and the dominant responses were in regions 160-218 and 743-854. Participants were mostly white British and included more females than males, and it was suggested by the authors that clonal diversity may have been underestimated. Because no day 14 peak-response samples were available, the repertoires could be characterized only after the peak T cell response. The 56-69-year group was small, and its depth increase did not reach significance, likely because of low power. Conclusions about previously exposed vaccinees are limited because only six or seven AZD1222 recipients were SARS-CoV-2 seropositive at baseline. Spike-specific TCR breadth and depth rose significantly after two AZD1222 doses compared with day 0 and with MenACWY recipients.

The source was peripheral blood, collected 28 days after the second AZD1222 dose. This TCR was sampled from an adult who received the AZD1222 COVID-19 vaccine.

CDR3 loop: CASSQGFSNTIYF. The DNA reads TGTGCCAGCAGCCAAGGATTCTCCAACACCATATATTTT. The chain was built from TRBV3-1 (or the pseudogene TRBV3-2) and TRBJ1-3; no D segment can be confidently identified. For CDR1 and CDR2, the germline V gene (reference sequence) lists LGHDT and YNNKEL. Reading from cysteine to phenylalanine, the CDR3 counts 13 amino acids. Left in the record is the CDR3 DNA by itself, 39 bases read in frame from the first base. V loses 1 base, J loses 7 bases, and the germline ends lie 8 bases apart.